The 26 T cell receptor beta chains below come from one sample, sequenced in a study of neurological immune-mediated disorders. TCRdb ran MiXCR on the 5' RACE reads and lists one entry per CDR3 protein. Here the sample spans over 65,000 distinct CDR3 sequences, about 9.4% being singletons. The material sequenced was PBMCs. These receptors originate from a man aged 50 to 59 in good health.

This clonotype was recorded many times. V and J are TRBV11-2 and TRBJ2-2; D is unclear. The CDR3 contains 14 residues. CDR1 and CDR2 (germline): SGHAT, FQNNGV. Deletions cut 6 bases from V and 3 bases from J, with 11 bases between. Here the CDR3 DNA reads TGTGCCAGCAGTAGGGCGACTTACACCGGGGAGCTGTTTTTT. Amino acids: CASSRATYTGELFF. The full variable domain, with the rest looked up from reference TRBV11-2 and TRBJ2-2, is EAGVAQSPRYKIIEKRQSVAFWCNPISGHATLYWYQQILGQGPKLLIQFQNNGVVDDSQLPKDRFSAERLKGVDSTLKIQPAKLEDSAVYLCASSRATYTGELFFGEGSRLTVL.

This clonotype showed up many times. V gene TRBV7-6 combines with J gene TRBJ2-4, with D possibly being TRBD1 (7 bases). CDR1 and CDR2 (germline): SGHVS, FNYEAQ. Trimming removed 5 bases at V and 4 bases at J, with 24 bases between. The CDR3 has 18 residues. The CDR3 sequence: CASSPRWVGGTAKNIQYF. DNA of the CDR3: TGTGCCAGCAGCCCCCGTTGGGTCGGCGGGACAGCGAAAAACATTCAGTACTTC.

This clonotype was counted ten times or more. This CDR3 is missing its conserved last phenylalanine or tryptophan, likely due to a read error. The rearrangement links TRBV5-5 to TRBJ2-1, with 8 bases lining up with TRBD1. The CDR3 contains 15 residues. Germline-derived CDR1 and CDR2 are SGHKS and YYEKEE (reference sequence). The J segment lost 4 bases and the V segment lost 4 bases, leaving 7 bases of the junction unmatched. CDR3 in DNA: TGTGCCAGCAGCATAACAGGGGGACAATACAATGAGCAGTTCTTA. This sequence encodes CASSITGGQYNEQFL.

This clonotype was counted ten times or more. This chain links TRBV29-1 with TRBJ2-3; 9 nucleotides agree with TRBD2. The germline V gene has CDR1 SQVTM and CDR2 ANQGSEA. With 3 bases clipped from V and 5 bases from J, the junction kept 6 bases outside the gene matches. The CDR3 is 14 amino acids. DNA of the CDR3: TGCAGCGTTGAGAGGCTAGCGGGAAGAGATACGCAGTATTTT. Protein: CSVERLAGRDTQYF.

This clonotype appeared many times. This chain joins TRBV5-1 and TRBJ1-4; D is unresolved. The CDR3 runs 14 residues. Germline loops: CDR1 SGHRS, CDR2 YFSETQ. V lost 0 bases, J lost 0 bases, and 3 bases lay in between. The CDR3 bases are TGCGCCAGCAGCTTGGATCCAACTAATGAAAAACTGTTTTTT. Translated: CASSLDPTNEKLFF.

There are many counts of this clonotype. The CDR3 DNA sequence: TGCAGTGCCAAGGAAGATACGCAGTATTTT. Translation gives CSAKEDTQYF. The genes are TRBV20-1 and TRBJ2-3; D unresolved. The CDR3 extends over 10 amino acids. V was trimmed by 6 bases and J by 5 bases, leaving 6 bases between them. Germline V lookup: CDR1 DFQATT, CDR2 SNEGSKA (reference sequence).

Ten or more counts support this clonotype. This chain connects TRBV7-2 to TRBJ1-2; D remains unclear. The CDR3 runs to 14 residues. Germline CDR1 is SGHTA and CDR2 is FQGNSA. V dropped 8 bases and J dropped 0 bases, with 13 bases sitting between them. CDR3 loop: CASGEETSNYGYTF. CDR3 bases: TGTGCCAGCGGGGAGGAGACATCTAACTATGGCTACACCTTC.

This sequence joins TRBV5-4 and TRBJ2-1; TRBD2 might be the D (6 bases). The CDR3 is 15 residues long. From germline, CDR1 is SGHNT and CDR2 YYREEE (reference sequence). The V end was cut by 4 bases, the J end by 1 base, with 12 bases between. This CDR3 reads CASSLISGSYNEQFF. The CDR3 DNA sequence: TGTGCCAGCAGCCTGATAAGCGGGTCCTACAATGAGCAGTTCTTC.

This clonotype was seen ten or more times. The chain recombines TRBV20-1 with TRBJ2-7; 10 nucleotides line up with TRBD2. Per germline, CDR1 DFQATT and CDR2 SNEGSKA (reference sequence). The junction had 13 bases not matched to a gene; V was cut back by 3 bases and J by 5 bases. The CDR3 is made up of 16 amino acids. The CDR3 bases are TGCAGTGCTAGGCGCATCGGGCTAGCGGGAGTCAACGAGCAGTACTTC. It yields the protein CSARRIGLAGVNEQYF.

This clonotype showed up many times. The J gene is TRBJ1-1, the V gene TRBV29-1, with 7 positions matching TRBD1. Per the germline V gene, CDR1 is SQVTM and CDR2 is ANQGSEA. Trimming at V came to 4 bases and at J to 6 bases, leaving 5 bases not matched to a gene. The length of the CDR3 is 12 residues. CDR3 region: CSVGQGSPEAFF. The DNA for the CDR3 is TGCAGCGTTGGACAGGGTAGCCCTGAAGCTTTCTTT.

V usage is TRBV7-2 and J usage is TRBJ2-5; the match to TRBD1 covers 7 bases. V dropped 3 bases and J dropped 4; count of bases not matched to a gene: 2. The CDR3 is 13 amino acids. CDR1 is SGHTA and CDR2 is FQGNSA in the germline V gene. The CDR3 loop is CASSFDRAETQYF. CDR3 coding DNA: TGTGCCAGCAGCTTCGACAGGGCAGAGACCCAGTACTTC.

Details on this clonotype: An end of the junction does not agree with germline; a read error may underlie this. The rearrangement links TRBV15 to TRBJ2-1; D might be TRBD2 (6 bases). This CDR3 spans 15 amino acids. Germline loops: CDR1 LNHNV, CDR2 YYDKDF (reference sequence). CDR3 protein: CAASRSGLGIVEQFF. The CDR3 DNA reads TGTGCCGCCAGCAGATCGGGACTGGGCATAGTTGAGCAGTTCTTC.

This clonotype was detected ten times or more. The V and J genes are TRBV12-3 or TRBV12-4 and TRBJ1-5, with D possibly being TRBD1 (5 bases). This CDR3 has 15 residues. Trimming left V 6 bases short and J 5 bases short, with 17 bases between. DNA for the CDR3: TGTGCCAGCAGCCGGGACGGCAAAGCTGATCAGCCCCAGCATTTT. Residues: CASSRDGKADQPQHF.

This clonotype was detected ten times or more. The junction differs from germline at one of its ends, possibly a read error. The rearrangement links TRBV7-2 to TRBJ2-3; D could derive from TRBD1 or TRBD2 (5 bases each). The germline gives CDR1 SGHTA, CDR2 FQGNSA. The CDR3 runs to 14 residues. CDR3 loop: CASSFSNSVAGSIF. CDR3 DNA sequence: TGTGCCAGCAGCTTCTCGAATAGTGTGGCAGGGAGTATTTTT.

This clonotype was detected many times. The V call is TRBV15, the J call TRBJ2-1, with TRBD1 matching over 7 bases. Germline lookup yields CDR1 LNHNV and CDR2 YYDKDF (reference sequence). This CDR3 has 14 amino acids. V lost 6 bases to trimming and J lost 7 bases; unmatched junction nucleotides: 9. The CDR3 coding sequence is TGTGCCACCAGTTTCAGACAGGGTCAAAATGAGCAGTTCTTC. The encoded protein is CATSFRQGQNEQFF.

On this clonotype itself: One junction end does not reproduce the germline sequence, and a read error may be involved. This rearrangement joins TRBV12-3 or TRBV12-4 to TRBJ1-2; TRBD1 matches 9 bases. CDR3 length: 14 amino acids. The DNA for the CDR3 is TGTTCCAGCAGTGCTACAGGGGGCCGCTATTGCTACACCTTC. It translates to CSSSATGGRYCYTF.

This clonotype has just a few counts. The CDR3 is CATAGGLGGEKLFF. CDR3 sequence (DNA): TGTGCCACCGCCGGGGGACTCGGGGGCGAAAAACTGTTTTTT. The V and J genes are TRBV19 and TRBJ1-4; D is perhaps TRBD1 (6 bases). The germline V and J ends were trimmed by 10 bases and 8 bases, with 20 bases remaining between them. This CDR3 comprises 14 residues. CDR1 and CDR2 from the germline V gene are LNHDA and SQIVND (reference sequence). The variable domain in full, completed from reference TRBV19 and TRBJ1-4, reads DGGITQSPKYLFRKEGQNVTLSCEQNLNHDAMYWYRQDPGQGLRLIYYSQIVNDFQKGDIAEGYSVSREKKESFPLTVTSAQKNPTAFYLCATAGGLGGEKLFFGSGTQLSVL.

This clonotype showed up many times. Here the CDR3 reads CSGRQGLVNTEAFF. DNA for the CDR3: TGCAGCGGTCGACAGGGTTTGGTGAACACTGAAGCTTTCTTT. This chain connects TRBV29-1 to TRBJ1-1, with 7 bases matching TRBD1. CDR1 is SQVTM, CDR2 ANQGSEA, per germline. The CDR3 totals 14 residues. The J segment lost 0 bases and the V segment lost 7 bases, leaving 8 bases of the junction unmatched. The complete variable domain, with remaining parts taken from reference TRBV29-1 and TRBJ1-1, reads SAVISQKPSRDICQRGTSLTIQCQVDSQVTMMFWYRQQPGQSLTLIATANQGSEATYESGFVIDKFPISRPNLTFSTLTVSNMSPEDSSIYLCSGRQGLVNTEAFFGQGTRLTVV.

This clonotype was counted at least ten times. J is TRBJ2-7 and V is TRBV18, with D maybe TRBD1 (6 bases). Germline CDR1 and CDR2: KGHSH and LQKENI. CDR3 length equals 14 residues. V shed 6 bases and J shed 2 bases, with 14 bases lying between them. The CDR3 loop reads CASSTTGMAYEQYF. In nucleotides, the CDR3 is TGTGCCAGCTCCACTACAGGGATGGCCTACGAGCAGTACTTC. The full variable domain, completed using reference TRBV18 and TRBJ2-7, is NAGVMQNPRHLVRRRGQEARLRCSPMKGHSHVYWYRQLPEEGLKFMVYLQKENIIDESGMPKERFSAEFPKEGPSILRIQQVVRGDSAAYFCASSTTGMAYEQYFGPGTRLTVT.

The CDR3 nucleotides read TGTGCCAGCAGCCAGAACAGGGGGCAGACCTACGAGCAGTACTTC. Protein: CASSQNRGQTYEQYF. This chain connects TRBV28 to TRBJ2-5; TRBD1 matches 9 bases. The DNA end is more similar to TRBJ2-7, so the J call may be wrong. The germline V gene encodes CDR1 MDHEN and CDR2 SYDVKM. The CDR3 runs 15 residues.

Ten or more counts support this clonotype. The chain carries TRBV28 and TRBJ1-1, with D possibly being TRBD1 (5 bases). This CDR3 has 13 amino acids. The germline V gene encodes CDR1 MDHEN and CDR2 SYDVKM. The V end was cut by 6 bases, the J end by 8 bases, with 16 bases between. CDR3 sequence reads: CASSLSGGVEAFF. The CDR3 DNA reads TGTGCCAGCAGCCTCTCCGGGGGAGTGGAAGCTTTCTTT.

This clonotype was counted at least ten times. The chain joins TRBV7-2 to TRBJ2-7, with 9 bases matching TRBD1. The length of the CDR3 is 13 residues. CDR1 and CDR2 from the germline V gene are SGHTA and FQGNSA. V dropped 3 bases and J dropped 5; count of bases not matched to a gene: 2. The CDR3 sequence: CASSLGQGDEQYF. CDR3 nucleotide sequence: TGTGCCAGCAGCTTGGGACAGGGAGACGAGCAGTACTTC.

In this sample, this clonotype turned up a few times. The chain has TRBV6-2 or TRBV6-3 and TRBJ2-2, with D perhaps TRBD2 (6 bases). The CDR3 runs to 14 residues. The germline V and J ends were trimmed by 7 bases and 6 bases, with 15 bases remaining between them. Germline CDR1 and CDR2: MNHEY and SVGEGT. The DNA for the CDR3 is TGTGCCAGCATTCGGATCGCGGGACCCGGGGAGCTGTTTTTT. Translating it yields CASIRIAGPGELFF.

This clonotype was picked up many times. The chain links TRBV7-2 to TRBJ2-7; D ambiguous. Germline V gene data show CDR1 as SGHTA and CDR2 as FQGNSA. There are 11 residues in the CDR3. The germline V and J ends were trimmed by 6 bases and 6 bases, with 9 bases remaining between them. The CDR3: CASRLGAEQYF. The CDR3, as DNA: TGTGCCAGCAGACTCGGAGCCGAGCAGTACTTC.

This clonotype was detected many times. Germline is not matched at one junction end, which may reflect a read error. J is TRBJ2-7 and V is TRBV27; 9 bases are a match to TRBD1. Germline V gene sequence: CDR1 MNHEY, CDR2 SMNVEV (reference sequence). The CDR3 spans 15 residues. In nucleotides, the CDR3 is TGTGCCAGCAGTGGGCCGGGACAGGGCTCCCACGAGCAGTACTTC. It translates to CASSGPGQGSHEQYF.

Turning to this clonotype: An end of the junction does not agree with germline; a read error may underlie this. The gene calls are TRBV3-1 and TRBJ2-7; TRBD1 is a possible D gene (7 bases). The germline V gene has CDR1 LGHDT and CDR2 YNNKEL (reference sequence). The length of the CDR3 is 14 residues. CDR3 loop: CASNQGGQGGEQYF. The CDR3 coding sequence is TGTGCCAGCAACCAAGGGGGCCAGGGGGGCGAGCAGTACTTC.